The 30 T cell receptor beta chains listed next were all sequenced from one sample in a study of shared clonotypes between healthy human individuals. This table comes from immunoSEQ multiplex PCR, and its TCRdb copy is limited to in-frame clones, with some not included. The repertoire has about 1,500,000 clones, roughly 97% of them found once; the top ten carry about 1%. The source material was naive CD4+ T cells sorted from blood. Subset noted: CD45RA+ positively selected. The receptor set was obtained from a man aged 25-45 years in good health.

The V call is TRBV5-1, the J call TRBJ2-6; D ambiguous. This CDR3 has 15 residues. The V gene lost 2 bases and the J gene lost 0 bases, with 6 bases spanning the gap. The germline gives CDR1 SGHRS, CDR2 YFSETQ. The CDR3 region has the DNA TGCGCCAGCAGCTTCCCAGACTCTGGGGCCAACGTCCTGACTTTC. Its protein product is CASSFPDSGANVLTF.

The CDR3 loop reads CASSVRGAQENEQYF. CDR3 DNA sequence: TGTGCCAGCAGCGTCCGGGGTGCCCAGGAAAACGAGCAGTACTTC. The genes are TRBV9 and TRBJ2-7; weak D call: TRBD2 (5 bases). The germline gives CDR1 SGDLS, CDR2 YYNGEE. The CDR3 spans 15 residues. V dropped 2 bases and J dropped 5 bases, with 17 bases sitting between them.

V usage is TRBV5-1 and J usage is TRBJ2-7, with D perhaps matching TRBD2 (6 bases). The CDR3 is made up of 13 amino acids. V lost 2 bases, J lost 5 bases, and 11 bases lay in between. The germline V gene encodes CDR1 SGHRS and CDR2 YFSETQ. The CDR3: CASSFGGGHEQYF. The CDR3, as DNA: TGCGCCAGCAGCTTTGGCGGAGGGCACGAGCAGTACTTC.

Note on this clone: One junction end does not reproduce the germline sequence, and a read error may be involved. The chain joins TRBV11-2 to TRBJ2-1; the D gene is possibly TRBD1 (7 bases). The CDR3 has 15 residues. Germline lookup yields CDR1 SGHAT and CDR2 FQNNGV. The CDR3 DNA reads TGCGCCAGCAGCGGGCGACAGGGATCCTACAATGAGCAGTTCTTC. Translated: CASSGRQGSYNEQFF.

CDR3 nucleotide sequence: TGTGCCAGCAGCTTACGATCGATCCCAGATACGCAGTATTTT. This codes for CASSLRSIPDTQYF. The chain joins TRBV7-9 to TRBJ2-3; no clear D gene. Trimming stripped 2 bases from V and 4 bases from J, with 10 bases between. This CDR3 is built from 14 residues. Per the germline V gene, CDR1 is SEHNR and CDR2 is FQNEAQ (reference sequence).

The genes are TRBV18 and TRBJ1-4, with 11 bases aligning to TRBD1. Trimming took 4 bases from V and 7 from J; bases not matched to a gene: 5. The CDR3 contains 15 residues. CDR1 KGHSH and CDR2 LQKENI come from the germline V gene. Here the CDR3 DNA reads TGTGCCAGCTCACGACCGGGACAGGGGGGTGAAAAACTGTTTTTT. Translation: CASSRPGQGGEKLFF.

This sequence joins TRBV6-6 and TRBJ2-3; unclear D gene. Trimming took off 6 bases at V and 4 bases at J, with 14 bases between the two ends. There are 14 residues in the CDR3. Looked up from germline, CDR1 is MNHNY and CDR2 is SVGAGI (reference sequence). In nucleotides, the CDR3 is TGTGCCAGCAGCTTCCGGGCCCGGTCAGATACGCAGTATTTT. Protein product: CASSFRARSDTQYF.

The chain employs TRBV27 and TRBJ2-5; 13 bases align to TRBD2. Germline CDR1 reads MNHEY; CDR2 reads SMNVEV (reference sequence). The length of the CDR3 is 15 residues. V shed 7 bases, J shed 1 base, and the junction held 3 bases outside the gene matches. CDR3 protein: CASKGTSGVQETQYF. CDR3 coding DNA: TGTGCCAGCAAGGGGACTAGCGGGGTCCAAGAGACCCAGTACTTC.

The chain joins TRBV27 to TRBJ2-1, with TRBD2 matching 9 bases. CDR3 length: 16 residues. J gave up 0 bases and V 7 bases, and 7 bases lay outside the gene matches. The germline V gene encodes CDR1 MNHEY and CDR2 SMNVEV (reference sequence). For the CDR3, the DNA is TGTGCCAGCATAAGCGGGAGGCCGAGCTCCTACAATGAGCAGTTCTTC. This gives the protein CASISGRPSSYNEQFF.

CDR3 protein: CASSWSGRARSTEQFF. The CDR3, as DNA: TGTGCCAGCAGTTGGAGCGGGAGGGCCAGATCTACTGAGCAGTTCTTC. The chain combines TRBV6-6 with TRBJ2-1; 10 bases match TRBD2. The length of the CDR3 is 16 residues. Germline trimming cut 4 bases from V and 9 bases from J; bases unmatched to any gene: 12. Germline CDR1 and CDR2: MNHNY and SVGAGI (reference sequence).

This clone was counted only a few times. This sequence joins TRBV7-9 and TRBJ1-4; weak D call: TRBD1 (6 bases). CDR1 and CDR2 from the germline V gene are SEHNR and FQNEAQ (reference sequence). There are 15 residues in the CDR3. V was shortened by 8 bases and J by 8 bases, with 21 bases between the two germline ends. For the CDR3, the DNA is TGTGCCAGCGCCCCAAGAGGGGGGATGGGCGAAAAACTGTTTTTT. It specifies CASAPRGGMGEKLFF.

The chain couples TRBV11-1 to TRBJ2-1; D gene uncertain. V lost 5 bases, J lost 4 bases, and 9 bases lay in between. The V gene's germline CDR1 is SGHAT and CDR2 FQDESV (reference sequence). The CDR3 loop spans 13 amino acids. The CDR3 region has the DNA TGTGCCAGCAGCGCCGGACCATACAATGAGCAGTTCTTC. This encodes CASSAGPYNEQFF.

The chain employs TRBV18 and TRBJ2-1; no definite D call. Germline lookup yields CDR1 KGHSH and CDR2 LQKENI. The V and J ends lost 6 bases and 8 bases respectively, with 17 bases between them. The CDR3 runs 14 residues. The CDR3 DNA is TGTGCCAGCTCCACCCAGGCTCGTGGGGATGAGCAGTTCTTC. Its protein is CASSTQARGDEQFF. The variable domain in full, with the rest retrieved from reference TRBV18 and TRBJ2-1, is NAGVMQNPRHLVRRRGQEARLRCSPMKGHSHVYWYRQLPEEGLKFMVYLQKENIIDESGMPKERFSAEFPKEGPSILRIQQVVRGDSAAYFCASSTQARGDEQFFGPGTRLTVL.

Note on this clone: The same CDR3 can be traced to other DNA sequences in this sample. The J gene is TRBJ2-7, the V gene TRBV18, with D possibly TRBD1 on 6 matching bases. The germline CDR1 and CDR2 sequences are KGHSH and LQKENI. The CDR3 has 14 amino acids. With 2 bases removed from V and 2 bases from J, the gap between germline ends came to 10 bases. The CDR3 loop reads CASSPRGITYEQYF. For the CDR3, the DNA is TGTGCCAGCTCACCAAGGGGGATCACCTACGAGCAGTACTTC.

This chain connects TRBV7-8 to TRBJ2-7, with D uncertain. CDR1 is SGHVS, CDR2 FQNEAQ, per germline. With 7 bases removed from V and 5 bases from J, the gap between germline ends came to 24 bases. The length of the CDR3 is 16 residues. The CDR3 region has the DNA TGTGCCAGCAATTTGCGCGCCCGGGCCCCAATGAACGAGCAGTACTTC. Amino acids: CASNLRARAPMNEQYF.

The rearrangement links TRBV27 to TRBJ2-7; 7 bases are shared with TRBD2. J gave up 3 bases and V 2 bases, and 7 bases lay outside the gene matches. Germline V gene data show CDR1 as MNHEY and CDR2 as SMNVEV (reference sequence). The length of the CDR3 is 15 residues. Here the CDR3 reads CASSLIASGNYEQYF. The CDR3, as DNA: TGTGCCAGCAGTTTAATAGCTAGCGGAAACTACGAGCAGTACTTC.

The chain recombines TRBV7-3 with TRBJ1-1; D is ambiguous. The CDR3 runs 13 residues. V was shortened by 3 bases and J by 1 base, with 6 bases between the two germline ends. The V gene's germline CDR1 is SGHTA and CDR2 FQGTGA. The CDR3 here is CASSFRRNTEAFF. The CDR3 bases are TGTGCCAGCAGCTTTCGGAGGAACACTGAAGCTTTCTTT.

The chain couples TRBV29-1 to TRBJ1-1, with 8 nucleotides matching TRBD1. Germline CDR1 is SQVTM and CDR2 is ANQGSEA. With V trimmed by 1 base and J by 5 bases, 3 bases remained unmatched. CDR3 length equals 13 residues. The CDR3 reads CSVEGQGRTEAFF. For the CDR3, the DNA is TGCAGCGTTGAAGGACAGGGGAGGACTGAAGCTTTCTTT.

J is TRBJ1-1 and V is TRBV5-4; D might be TRBD1 (5 bases). V dropped 3 bases and J dropped 1 base, with 10 bases sitting between them. Germline loops: CDR1 SGHNT, CDR2 YYREEE (reference sequence). The CDR3 is 14 amino acids. The CDR3: CASSWTPANTEAFF. As DNA, the CDR3 is TGTGCCAGCAGCTGGACACCCGCGAACACTGAAGCTTTCTTT.

The chain's CDR3 is CASSYSVGNGELFF. CDR3 DNA sequence: TGTGCCAGCAGTTACTCTGTGGGAAATGGGGAGCTGTTTTTT. This rearrangement joins TRBV6-6 to TRBJ2-2; no clear D gene. Trimming shortened V by 0 bases and J by 8 bases, and 10 bases separated the two germline ends. This CDR3 spans 14 amino acids. The germline CDR1 and CDR2 sequences are MNHNY and SVGAGI (reference sequence).

This chain's CDR3 is CASSPGGAGGVTDTQYF. The DNA for the CDR3 is TGTGCCAGCAGCCCGGGGGGGGCGGGAGGTGTCACAGATACGCAGTATTTT. This chain uses TRBV28 with TRBJ2-3, with 8 bases identical to TRBD2. Germline-derived CDR1 and CDR2 are MDHEN and SYDVKM. The CDR3 extends over 17 amino acids. The ends lost 6 bases at V and 2 bases at J; junction bases unmatched: 13. Combining the CDR3 with reference TRBV28 and TRBJ2-3 gives the whole variable domain DVKVTQSSRYLVKRTGEKVFLECVQDMDHENMFWYRQDPGLGLRLIYFSYDVKMKEKGDIPEGYSVSREKKERFSLILESASTNQTSMYLCASSPGGAGGVTDTQYFGPGTRLTVL.

The rearrangement joins TRBV28 to TRBJ2-4; TRBD2 is a possible D gene (6 bases). Trimming shortened V by 10 bases and J by 7 bases, and 17 bases separated the two germline ends. This CDR3 has 13 residues. Germline CDR1 MDHEN, CDR2 SYDVKM. CDR3 in DNA: TGTGCCACCCAAAGCGGAGGGACTAACATTCAGTACTTC. Encoded protein: CATQSGGTNIQYF.

The CDR3 reads CATSREVGRSNNEQFF. The CDR3 DNA is TGTGCCACCAGCAGAGAAGTTGGACGGAGTAACAATGAGCAGTTCTTC. The chain links TRBV15 to TRBJ2-1; no firm D call. The CDR3 totals 16 residues. CDR1 is LNHNV, CDR2 YYDKDF, per germline (reference sequence). Trimming removed 0 bases at V and 5 bases at J, with 14 bases between. The full variable domain, with the rest looked up from reference TRBV15 and TRBJ2-1, is DAMVIQNPRYQVTQFGKPVTLSCSQTLNHNVMYWYQQKSSQAPKLLFHYYDKDFNNEADTPDNFQSRRPNTSFCFLDIRSPGLGDTAMYLCATSREVGRSNNEQFFGPGTRLTVL.

The rearrangement uses TRBV30 and TRBJ2-7; 10 bases fit TRBD2. V dropped 3 bases and J dropped 9; count of bases not matched to a gene: 5. Germline CDR1 reads GTSNPN; CDR2 reads SVGIG (reference sequence). CDR3 length: 12 amino acids. Here the CDR3 DNA reads TGTGCCTGGAGCTCTGGACTAGCGGTGCAGTACTTC. It is translated as CAWSSGLAVQYF.

The J gene is TRBJ2-3, the V gene TRBV29-1; a possible D gene is TRBD2 (7 bases). Germline V lookup: CDR1 SQVTM, CDR2 ANQGSEA. The CDR3 has 14 amino acids. Trimming shortened V by 6 bases and J by 5 bases, and 18 bases separated the two germline ends. In nucleotides, the CDR3 is TGCAGCGTCGCCCTGGGGGGGGCCAAAGATACGCAGTATTTT. Protein product: CSVALGGAKDTQYF.

The chain joins TRBV7-9 to TRBJ1-2, with no clear D. Germline V gene sequence: CDR1 SEHNR, CDR2 FQNEAQ (reference sequence). The ends were cut back, 6 bases at V and 5 bases at J, with 10 bases in the middle. The CDR3 totals 12 residues. CDR3 region: CASRAALYGYTF. In nucleotides, the CDR3 is TGTGCCAGCAGGGCGGCCCTGTATGGCTACACCTTC. The full variable domain, its missing parts supplied by reference TRBV7-9 and TRBJ1-2, is DTGVSQNPRHKITKRGQNVTFRCDPISEHNRLYWYRQTLGQGPEFLTYFQNEAQLEKSRLLSDRFSAERPKGSFSTLEIQRTEQGDSAMYLCASRAALYGYTFGSGTRLTVV.

The V gene is TRBV28, the J gene TRBJ2-7, with 9 bases that match TRBD1. V was pared by 6 bases and J by 3 bases, with 6 bases of the junction left unmatched. The germline V gene has CDR1 MDHEN and CDR2 SYDVKM. The length of the CDR3 is 14 residues. The CDR3 DNA reads TGTGCCAGCAGGGGAGGGACAGGGCTCTACGAGCAGTACTTC. Translation gives CASRGGTGLYEQYF.

This rearrangement joins TRBV11-3 to TRBJ2-3, with 11 bases aligning to TRBD1. The germline V gene encodes CDR1 SGHNT and CDR2 YENEEA. The CDR3 totals 15 residues. Trimming at V came to 5 bases and at J to 3 bases, leaving 4 bases not matched to a gene. The chain's CDR3 is CASSPGTGGTDTQYF. The CDR3 DNA is TGTGCCAGCAGCCCCGGGACAGGGGGGACAGATACGCAGTATTTT.

The rearrangement joins TRBV11-3 to TRBJ2-1; TRBD2 aligns across 11 bases. The CDR3 loop spans 15 amino acids. V shed 1 base, J shed 7 bases, and the junction held 3 bases outside the gene matches. Germline V lookup: CDR1 SGHNT, CDR2 YENEEA. The CDR3 DNA sequence: TGTGCCAGCAGCTTAGGGGGACTAGCGGAAAATGAGCAGTTCTTC. Amino acids: CASSLGGLAENEQFF. The variable domain in full, with the rest retrieved from reference TRBV11-3 and TRBJ2-1, is EAGVVQSPRYKIIEKKQPVAFWCNPISGHNTLYWYLQNLGQGPELLIRYENEEAVDDSQLPKDRFSAERLKGVDSTLKIQPAELGDSAVYLCASSLGGLAENEQFFGPGTRLTVL.

This chain uses TRBV28 with TRBJ2-5, with D tentatively TRBD1 (5 bases). The ends were cut back, 6 bases at V and 5 bases at J, with 25 bases in the middle. Germline CDR1 MDHEN, CDR2 SYDVKM. This CDR3 is built from 17 residues. Here the CDR3 reads CASSLGALGFGDETQYF. The CDR3 DNA follows: TGTGCCAGCAGCCTTGGGGCACTGGGATTCGGAGACGAGACCCAGTACTTC.